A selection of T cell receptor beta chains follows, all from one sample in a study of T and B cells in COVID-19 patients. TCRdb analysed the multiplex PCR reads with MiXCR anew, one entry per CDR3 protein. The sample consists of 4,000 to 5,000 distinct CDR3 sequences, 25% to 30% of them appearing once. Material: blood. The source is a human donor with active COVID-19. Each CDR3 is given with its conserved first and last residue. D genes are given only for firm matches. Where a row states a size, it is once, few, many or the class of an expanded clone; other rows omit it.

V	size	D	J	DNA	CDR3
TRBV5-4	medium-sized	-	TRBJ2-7	TGTGCCAGCAGCTTGGCCAATGCGGGATCCTCCTACGAGCAGTACTTC	CASSLANAGSSYEQYF
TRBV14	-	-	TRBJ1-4	TGTGCCAGCAGCCAAGGCTACTCAACTAATGAAAAACTGTTTTTT	CASSQGYSTNEKLFF
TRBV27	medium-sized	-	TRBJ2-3	TGTGCCAGCCAACGAATAGCGAGTACAGATACGCAGTATTTT	CASQRIASTDTQYF
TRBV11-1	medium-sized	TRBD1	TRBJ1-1	TGTGCCAGCAGCTACGGACAGGGGAACACTGAAGCTTTCTTT	CASSYGQGNTEAFF
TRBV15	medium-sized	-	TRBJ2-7	TGTGCCACCAGCACCGACCCGACAGTCTCCTACGAGCAGTACTTC	CATSTDPTVSYEQYF
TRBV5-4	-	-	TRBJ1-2	TGTGCCAGCAGCGGCGGGTTGAGGCACAACTATGGCTACACCTTC	CASSGGLRHNYGYTF
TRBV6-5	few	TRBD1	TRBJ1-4	TGTGCCAGCAGACCGCCCGGGACAGGGATTGAAAAACTGTTTTTT	CASRPPGTGIEKLFF
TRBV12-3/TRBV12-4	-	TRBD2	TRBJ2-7	TGTGCCAGCAGACCACCGGGACTAGCGGGAGTCTACGAGCAGTACTTC	CASRPPGLAGVYEQYF
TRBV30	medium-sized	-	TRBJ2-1	TGTGCCTGGAGTGTCGTAGGGGTCAATGAGCAGTTCTTC	CAWSVVGVNEQFF
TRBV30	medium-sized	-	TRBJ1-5	TGTGCGCTGTCCAGGGCAGCACAAAATCAGCCCCAGCATTTT	CALSRAAQNQPQHF
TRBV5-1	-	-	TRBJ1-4	TGCGCCAGCAGCTTGGCCTCAGGGTTCGGTGAAAAACTGTTGTTT	CASSLASGFGEKLLF